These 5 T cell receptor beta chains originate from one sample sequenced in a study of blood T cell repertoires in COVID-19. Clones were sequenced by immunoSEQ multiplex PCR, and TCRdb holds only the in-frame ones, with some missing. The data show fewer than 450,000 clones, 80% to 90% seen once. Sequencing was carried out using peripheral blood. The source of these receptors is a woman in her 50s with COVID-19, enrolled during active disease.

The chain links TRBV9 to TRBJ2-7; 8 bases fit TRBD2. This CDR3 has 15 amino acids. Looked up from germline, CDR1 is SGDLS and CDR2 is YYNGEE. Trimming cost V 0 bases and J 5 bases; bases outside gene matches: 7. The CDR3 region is CASSVGGLENNEQYF. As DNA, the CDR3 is TGTGCCAGCAGCGTAGGGGGACTAGAAAATAACGAGCAGTACTTC.

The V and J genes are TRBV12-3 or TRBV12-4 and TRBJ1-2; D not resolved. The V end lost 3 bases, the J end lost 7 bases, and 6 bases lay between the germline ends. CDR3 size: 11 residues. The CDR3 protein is CASSLRSGYTF. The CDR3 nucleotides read TGTGCCAGCAGTTTGAGGAGTGGCTACACCTTC.

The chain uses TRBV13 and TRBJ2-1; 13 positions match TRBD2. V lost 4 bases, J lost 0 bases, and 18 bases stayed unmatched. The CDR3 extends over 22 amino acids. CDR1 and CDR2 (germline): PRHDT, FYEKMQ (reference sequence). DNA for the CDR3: TGTGCCAGCAGCTCCCAACCTACCGGACTAGCGGGAGCTCCGAGCTCCTACAATGAGCAGTTCTTC. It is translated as CASSSQPTGLAGAPSSYNEQFF. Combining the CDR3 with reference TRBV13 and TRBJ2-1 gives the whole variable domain AAGVIQSPRHLIKEKRETATLKCYPIPRHDTVYWYQQGPGQDPQFLISFYEKMQSDKGSIPDRFSAQQFSDYHSELNMSSLELGDSALYFCASSSQPTGLAGAPSSYNEQFFGPGTRLTVL.

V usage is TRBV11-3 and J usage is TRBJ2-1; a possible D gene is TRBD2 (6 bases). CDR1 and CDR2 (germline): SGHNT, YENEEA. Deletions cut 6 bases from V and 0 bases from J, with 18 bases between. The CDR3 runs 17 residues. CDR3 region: CASRLAGSPFSYNEQFF. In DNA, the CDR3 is TGTGCCAGCAGACTAGCTGGGTCTCCTTTCTCCTACAATGAGCAGTTCTTC.

CDR3 nucleotide sequence: TGTGCCAGTAGTGACAGGGGGCTGTACGAGCAGTACTTC. Protein product: CASSDRGLYEQYF. V usage is TRBV19 and J usage is TRBJ2-7; the match to TRBD1 covers 10 bases. Per germline, CDR1 LNHDA and CDR2 SQIVND (reference sequence). The CDR3 spans 13 residues. The ends lost 5 bases at V and 4 bases at J; junction bases unmatched: 2.